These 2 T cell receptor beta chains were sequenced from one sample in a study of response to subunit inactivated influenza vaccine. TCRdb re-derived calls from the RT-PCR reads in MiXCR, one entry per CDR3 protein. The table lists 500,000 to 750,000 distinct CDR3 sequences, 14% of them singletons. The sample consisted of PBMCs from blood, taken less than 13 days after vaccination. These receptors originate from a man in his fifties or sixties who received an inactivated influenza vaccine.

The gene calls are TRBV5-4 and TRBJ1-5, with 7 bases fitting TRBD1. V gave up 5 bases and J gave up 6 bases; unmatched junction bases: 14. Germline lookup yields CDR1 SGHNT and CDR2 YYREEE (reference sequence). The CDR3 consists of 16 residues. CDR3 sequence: CASRRTGDPDGQPQHF. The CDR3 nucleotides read TGTGCCAGCAGGCGTACAGGGGATCCCGATGGTCAGCCCCAGCATTTT.

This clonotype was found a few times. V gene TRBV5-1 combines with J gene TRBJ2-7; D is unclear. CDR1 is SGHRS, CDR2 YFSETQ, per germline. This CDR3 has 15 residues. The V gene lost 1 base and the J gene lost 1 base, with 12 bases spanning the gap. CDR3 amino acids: CASSLKDGRSYEQYF. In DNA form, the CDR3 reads TGCGCCAGCAGCTTGAAAGATGGCCGTTCCTACGAGCAGTACTTC.